A single count supports the clone carrying this T cell receptor (beta chain). Assay: immunoSEQ multiplex PCR; the TCRdb copy retains only in-frame clones and omits some. The repertoire includes some 120,000 clones, under 95% of them detected once, and under 4.5% sits in the top ten. This sample is drawn from a study of blood T cell repertoires in COVID-19. The V and J ends lost 3 bases and 3 bases, in that order; junction bases with no gene match: 6. This CDR3 spans 15 amino acids. CDR1 KGHSH and CDR2 LQKENI come from the germline V gene. The rearrangement uses TRBV18 and TRBJ2-7; 9 bases agree with TRBD1. The specimen sequenced was peripheral blood. This receptor was identified in a man aged 45-60 years with active COVID-19. The CDR3 sequence is CASSPPRTGDYEQYF. CDR3 bases: TGTGCCAGCTCACCCCCGAGGACAGGGGACTACGAGCAGTACTTC.